The clone carrying this T cell receptor (beta chain) was observed a handful of times. Its antigen is not known. This entry is derived from a study of OX40 agonist ivuxolimab in advanced cancers. Study findings and constraints: Some nonresponders likewise displayed low normalized T-cell clonal expansion.

Clones were read by immunoSEQ multiplex PCR, and TCRdb kept only the in-frame ones, dropping some. Among 75,000 to 100,000 clones, under 85% were seen once, and the ten largest hold less than 6%. This CDR3 comprises 12 residues. V was clipped by 5 bases and J by 6 bases; unmatched bases: 3. Per the germline V gene, CDR1 is MNHEY and CDR2 is SVGAGI. The sequenced sample was CD4+ or CD8+ T cells sorted from blood, obtained in a trial of the OX40 agonist ivuxolimab. The V and J genes are TRBV6-5 and TRBJ1-2; 7 bases are a match to TRBD1. This receptor was taken from an adult with an advanced solid tumor such as melanoma, head and neck, liver or kidney cancer. The CDR3 nucleotides read TGTGCCAGCAGTGCGGGGACAGATGGCTACACCTTC. It specifies CASSAGTDGYTF.